This T cell receptor beta chain is drawn from a study of shared clonotypes between healthy human individuals. Study-wide background: Plates per donor: three CD4 naive, three CD4 memory, two CD8 naive, one CD8 memory.

J lost 2 bases, V lost 2 bases, and 2 bases had no gene match. CDR3 length equals 15 residues. Germline V CDR1 and CDR2: MNHEY, SVGAGI. This clone has a single count. A deep-level run was used for the assay. TCRdb's copy holds only in-frame clones and misses some; the assay was immunoSEQ multiplex PCR. The repertoire holds under 2.5 million clones, with roughly 90% as singletons. This chain links TRBV6-5 with TRBJ2-1; 8 nucleotides line up with TRBD1. The sequenced sample was naive CD4+ T cells from PBMCs. The subset was: CD45RA+ positively selected. The receptor comes from a man aged 18 to 30 in good health. Some clones in this sample may be carry-over from other donors' samples. The chain's CDR3 is CASSYDRGPYNEQFF. The CDR3 DNA reads as TGTGCCAGCAGTTACGACAGGGGACCCTACAATGAGCAGTTCTTC.